The clone carrying this T cell receptor beta chain was recorded at least ten times. The entry originates in a study of T-cell reconstitution after alpha-beta-depleted transplantation in children. The authors prepared the TCRbeta library with unique molecular identifiers. TCRdb re-called the PCR reads through MiXCR, storing one row per CDR3 protein. The sample shows 380,000 or so distinct CDR3 sequences, roughly 14% of them seen only once. This CDR3 has 14 residues. The V gene's germline CDR1 is SGHRS and CDR2 YFSETQ. V was shortened by 2 bases and J by 8 bases, with 11 bases between the two germline ends.

The receptor comes from a human donor who donated a stem cell graft to a child with Fanconi anemia. The chain recombines TRBV5-1 with TRBJ1-6, with D uncertain. The specimen was PBMCs, collected from the stem cell graft. CDR3 amino acids: CASSFEGQDSPLHF. CDR3 coding DNA: TGCGCCAGCAGCTTTGAGGGCCAAGATTCACCCCTCCACTTT.